The clone carrying this T cell receptor (beta chain) was seen only once. What it binds is not known. This entry comes from a study of cytomegalovirus exposure and HLA in healthy donors. Study-level findings and limits: Associated with cytomegalovirus, according to the listing, were around 160 TCR beta chains.

V lost 5 bases to trimming and J lost 4 bases; unmatched junction nucleotides: 3. Looked up from germline, CDR1 is LNHDA and CDR2 is SQIVND (reference sequence). The CDR3 is 14 amino acids. The PCR had 60 Vbeta and 13 Jbeta primers. Method: immunoSEQ multiplex PCR; TCRdb's copy keeps in-frame clones and lacks some. The sample lists around 70,000 clones, about three quarters occurring once. The source is a male donor in good health and CMV-seropositive. Sequencing was carried out using PBMCs. V and J are TRBV19 and TRBJ2-5; the match to TRBD1 covers 11 bases. CDR3 coding DNA: TGTGCCAGTAGTCCGGGACAGGGGGGAGAGACCCAGTACTTC. Encoded protein: CASSPGQGGETQYF.